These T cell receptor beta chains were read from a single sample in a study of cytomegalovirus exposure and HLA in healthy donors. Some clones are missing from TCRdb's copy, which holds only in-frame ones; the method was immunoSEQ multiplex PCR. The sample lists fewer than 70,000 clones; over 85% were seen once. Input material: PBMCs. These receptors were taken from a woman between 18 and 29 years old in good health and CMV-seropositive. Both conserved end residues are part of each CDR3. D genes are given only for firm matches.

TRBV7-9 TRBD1 CASSPRDRETQYF
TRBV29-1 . CSVGLRANEKLFF
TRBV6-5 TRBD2 CASRQAGGPTDTQYF
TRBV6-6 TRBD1 CASSYRDRGFKNIQYF
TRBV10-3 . CAISESRDFLHF
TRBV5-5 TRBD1 CASSLTHPGQGGTGYTF
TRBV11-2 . CASSPGGTYGADTQYF
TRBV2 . CASSAVLASNEQFF
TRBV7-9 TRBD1 CASSLGRGSREKLFF
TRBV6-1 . CASSTGTGNTIYF
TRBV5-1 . CASSTQGTGANVLTF
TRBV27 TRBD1 CASSLTGDSYNEQFF
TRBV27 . CASSPAGNEQFF
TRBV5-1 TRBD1 CASSSQGARETQYF
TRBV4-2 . CASSQGARSGTDTQYF
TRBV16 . CASSPAFDSSYGYTF
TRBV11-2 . CASSPIDRLSYEQYF
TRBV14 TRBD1 CASSPTGGQETQYF
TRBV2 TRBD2 CASSEARLAGGETQYF
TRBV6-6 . CASSLGGGSSPLHF
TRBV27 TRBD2 CASSLSSVAGGPYNEQFF
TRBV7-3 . CASSLTSGGLGNEQFF
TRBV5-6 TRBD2 CASGLVAGGPLSYNEQFF
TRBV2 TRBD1 CASSEDRVRGNQPQHF
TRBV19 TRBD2 CASSGLAGEDTYEQYF
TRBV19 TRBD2 CASSTRGTSGGFTDTQYF
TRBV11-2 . CASSASRGGYEQYF
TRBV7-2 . CASSLSGGTEYNEQFF
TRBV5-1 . CASSLGVGGRPDTQYF
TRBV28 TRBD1 CASSLTGGRNQPQHF
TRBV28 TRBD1 CASSPGQANTEAFF
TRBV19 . CASSAGAISYEQYF
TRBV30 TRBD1 CAWGEGQGNQPQHF
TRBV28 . CASSLGRAETQYF
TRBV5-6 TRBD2 CASSSRTSGGPRTDTQYF
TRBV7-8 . CASSLSGSSYNEQFF
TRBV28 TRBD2 CASSWLAGLSQGETQYF
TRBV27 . CASSQQGINEQFF
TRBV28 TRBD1 CASSLSGQFLYEQYF
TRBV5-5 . CASSLGVLNYGYTF
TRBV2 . CASSEIQLEGLAEAFF
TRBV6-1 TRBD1 CASSRQGTAETQYF
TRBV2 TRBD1 CASGDRGPGVYEQYF
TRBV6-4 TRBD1 CASTSDRGGTYEQYF
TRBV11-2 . CASSPGGVGKLFF
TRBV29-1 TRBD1 CSVERQGQTEAFF
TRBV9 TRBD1 CASSSGVGQGASGANVLTF
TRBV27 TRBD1 CASTSMYRGLGEAFF
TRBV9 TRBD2 CASSASHRSGRAPDTQYF
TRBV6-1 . CASTIRSDTQYF
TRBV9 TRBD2 CASSALAGGLDTQYF
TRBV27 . CASSLRPRAHVSSGELFF